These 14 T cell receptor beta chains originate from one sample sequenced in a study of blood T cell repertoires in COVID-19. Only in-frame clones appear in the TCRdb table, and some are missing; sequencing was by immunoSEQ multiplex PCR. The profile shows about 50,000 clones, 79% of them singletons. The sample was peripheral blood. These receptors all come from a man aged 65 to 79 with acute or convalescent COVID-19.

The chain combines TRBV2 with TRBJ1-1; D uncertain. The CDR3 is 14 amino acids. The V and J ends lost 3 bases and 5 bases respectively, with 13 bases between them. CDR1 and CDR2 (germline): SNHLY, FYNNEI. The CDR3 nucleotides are TGTGCCAGCAGTGATGAACCCGGGGAGACTGAAGCTTTCTTT. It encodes CASSDEPGETEAFF.

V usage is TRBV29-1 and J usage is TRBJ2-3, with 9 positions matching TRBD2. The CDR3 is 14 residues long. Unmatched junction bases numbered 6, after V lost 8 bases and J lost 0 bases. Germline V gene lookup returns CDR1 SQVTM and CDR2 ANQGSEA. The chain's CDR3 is CSTGLASSTDTQYF. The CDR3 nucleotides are TGCAGCACAGGACTAGCGTCTAGCACAGATACGCAGTATTTT.

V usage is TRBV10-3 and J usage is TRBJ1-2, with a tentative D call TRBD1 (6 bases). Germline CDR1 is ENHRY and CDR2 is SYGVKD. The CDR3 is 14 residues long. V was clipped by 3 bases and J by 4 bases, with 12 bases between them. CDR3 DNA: TGTGCCATCAGTGATCAACAGGGTACCTATGGCTACACCTTC. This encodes CAISDQQGTYGYTF.

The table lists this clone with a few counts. The CDR3 reads CASSKTGGAPSEQYF. The CDR3 bases are TGTGCCAGCAGCAAAACAGGGGGCGCACCTAGCGAGCAGTACTTC. The V call is TRBV2, the J call TRBJ2-7; TRBD1 agrees at 9 bases. V shed 6 bases, J shed 6 bases, and the junction held 12 bases outside the gene matches. Germline V lookup: CDR1 SNHLY, CDR2 FYNNEI. CDR3 size: 15 residues.

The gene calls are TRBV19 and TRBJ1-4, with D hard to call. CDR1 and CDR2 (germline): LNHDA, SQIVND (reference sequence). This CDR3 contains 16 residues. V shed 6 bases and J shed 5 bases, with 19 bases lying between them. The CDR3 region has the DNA TGTGCCAGTAGCATCATACCCCGGGTGCCCAATGAAAAACTGTTTTTT. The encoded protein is CASSIIPRVPNEKLFF.

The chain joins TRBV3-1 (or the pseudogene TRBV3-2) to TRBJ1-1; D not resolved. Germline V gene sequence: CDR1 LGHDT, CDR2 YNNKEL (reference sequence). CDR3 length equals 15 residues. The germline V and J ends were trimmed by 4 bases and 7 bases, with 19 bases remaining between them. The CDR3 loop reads CASSPDEGRGREAFF. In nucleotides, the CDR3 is TGTGCCAGCAGCCCAGACGAAGGGCGGGGTCGTGAAGCTTTCTTT.

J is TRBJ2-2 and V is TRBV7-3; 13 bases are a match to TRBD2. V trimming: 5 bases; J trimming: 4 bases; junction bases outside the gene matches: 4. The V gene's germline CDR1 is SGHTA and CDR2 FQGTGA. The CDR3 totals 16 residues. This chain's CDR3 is CASSPGLAGVTGELFF. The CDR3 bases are TGTGCCAGCAGCCCCGGACTAGCGGGAGTCACCGGGGAGCTGTTTTTT.

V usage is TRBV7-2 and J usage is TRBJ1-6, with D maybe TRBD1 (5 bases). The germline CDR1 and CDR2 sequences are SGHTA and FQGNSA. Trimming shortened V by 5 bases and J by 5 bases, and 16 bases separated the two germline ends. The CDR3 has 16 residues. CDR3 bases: TGTGCCAGCAGCCCCCACCGGCCAGGGAATAATTCACCCCTCCACTTT. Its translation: CASSPHRPGNNSPLHF.

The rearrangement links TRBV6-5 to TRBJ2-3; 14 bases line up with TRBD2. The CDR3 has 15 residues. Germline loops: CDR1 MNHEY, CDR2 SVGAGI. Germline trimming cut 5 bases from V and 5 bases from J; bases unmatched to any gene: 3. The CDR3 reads CASSRLAGGVDTQYF. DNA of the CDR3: TGTGCCAGCAGTCGACTAGCGGGGGGGGTAGATACGCAGTATTTT.

The CDR3 region has the DNA TGTGCCATAGCAGGGGGCACGGAGACCCAGTACTTC. Amino acid sequence: CAIAGGTETQYF. The chain is built from TRBV3-1 (or the pseudogene TRBV3-2) and TRBJ2-5; 8 nucleotides align to TRBD1. The CDR3 totals 12 residues. CDR1 is LGHDT, CDR2 YNNKEL, per germline (reference sequence). After removal of 10 bases from V and 5 bases from J, the junction contained 6 bases not matched to a gene.

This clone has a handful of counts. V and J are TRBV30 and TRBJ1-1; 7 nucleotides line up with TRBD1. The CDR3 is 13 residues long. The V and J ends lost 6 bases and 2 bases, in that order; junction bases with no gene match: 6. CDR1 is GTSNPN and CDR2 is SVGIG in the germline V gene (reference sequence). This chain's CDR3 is CACNRGSNTEAFF. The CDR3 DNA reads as TGTGCCTGTAACAGGGGTAGTAACACTGAAGCTTTCTTT.

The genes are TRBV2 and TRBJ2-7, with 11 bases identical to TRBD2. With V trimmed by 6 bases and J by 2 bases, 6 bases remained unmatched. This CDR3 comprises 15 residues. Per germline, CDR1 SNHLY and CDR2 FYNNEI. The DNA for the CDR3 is TGTGCCAGCAGCGTAGCGGGAGGGCCTGCCTACGAGCAGTACTTC. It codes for CASSVAGGPAYEQYF. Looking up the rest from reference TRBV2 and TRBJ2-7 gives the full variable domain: EPEVTQTPSHQVTQMGQEVILRCVPISNHLYFYWYRQILGQKVEFLVSFYNNEISEKSEIFDDQFSVERPDGSNFTLKIRSTKLEDSAMYFCASSVAGGPAYEQYFGPGTRLTVT.

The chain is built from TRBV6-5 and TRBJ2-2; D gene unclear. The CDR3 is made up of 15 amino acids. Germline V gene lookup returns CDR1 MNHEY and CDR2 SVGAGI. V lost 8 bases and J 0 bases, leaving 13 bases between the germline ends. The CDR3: CASSNRRANTGELFF. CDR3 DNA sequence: TGTGCCAGCTCGAATCGACGGGCGAACACCGGGGAGCTGTTTTTT.

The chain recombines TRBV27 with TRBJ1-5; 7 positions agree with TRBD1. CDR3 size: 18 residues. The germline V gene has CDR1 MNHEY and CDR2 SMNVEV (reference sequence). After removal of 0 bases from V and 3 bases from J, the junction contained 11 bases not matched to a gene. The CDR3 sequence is CASSLSSRQGGDNQPQHF. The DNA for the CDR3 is TGTGCCAGCAGTTTATCCTCTCGACAGGGAGGAGACAATCAGCCCCAGCATTTT.